This T cell receptor (beta chain) was recorded in a study of T cell responses to AZD1222 COVID-19 vaccine. Produced via immunoSEQ multiplex PCR; TCRdb's table is partial and in-frame only. Among about 140,000 clones listed, 89% were seen once. The clonotype was recovered from an adult in good health. Material: peripheral blood, obtained on day 0 of AZD1222 vaccination.

CDR3 region: CSVGPGGEGHNEKLFF. The CDR3 DNA reads as TGCAGCGTTGGACCTGGCGGGGAGGGACATAATGAAAAACTGTTTTTT. The J gene is TRBJ1-4, the V gene TRBV29-1; TRBD1 is a possible D gene (6 bases). This CDR3 has 16 amino acids. Germline V lookup: CDR1 SQVTM, CDR2 ANQGSEA. V lost 4 bases to trimming and J lost 4 bases, with 19 bases between them.